The 17 T cell receptor beta chains given below trace back to one sample, sequenced in a study of blood T cells in healthy people across ages. Together with a sample-barcoded 5' primer, a J-beta primer mix was included in a second PCR lasting about 6 to 11 cycles. Each CDR3 protein gets one entry after TCRdb re-called the 5' RACE reads with MiXCR. The table has approximately 1.5 million distinct CDR3 sequences, approximately 32% seen once. Material: blood. The receptors come from a woman under 40 in good health.

V and J are TRBV18 and TRBJ1-1; D not resolved. Trimming took 0 bases from V and 6 from J, leaving 11 bases between them. Germline V gene lookup returns CDR1 KGHSH and CDR2 LQKENI. CDR3 length equals 14 residues. Here the CDR3 reads CASSPPTGTPEAFF. CDR3 nucleotides: TGTGCCAGCTCACCACCGACGGGCACCCCTGAAGCTTTCTTT.

This clonotype was seen once. The chain combines TRBV7-8 with TRBJ1-1; the D is unclear. The CDR3 spans 15 residues. V shed 5 bases and J shed 4 bases, with 17 bases lying between them. Germline CDR1 is SGHVS and CDR2 is FQNEAQ. The CDR3 reads CASSQCGSGFTEAFF. Written as DNA, the CDR3 is TGTGCCAGCAGCCAGTGCGGGTCCGGGTTCACTGAAGCTTTCTTT.

The chain has TRBV12-3 or TRBV12-4 and TRBJ2-3; D unclear. Trimming removed 7 bases at V and 3 bases at J, with 23 bases between. There are 17 residues in the CDR3. The CDR3 nucleotides are TGTGCCAGCACCCTACTCTCGCCGGAGCCTGGAACAGATACGCAGTATTTT. Translated: CASTLLSPEPGTDTQYF.

This clonotype was counted between two and nine times. V gene TRBV5-1 combines with J gene TRBJ2-3, with 9 bases aligning to TRBD1. V gave up 3 bases and J gave up 4 bases; unmatched junction bases: 15. Germline V CDR1 and CDR2: SGHRS, YFSETQ. This CDR3 is built from 18 residues. The CDR3 sequence: CASSSTITPGQGADTQYF. The DNA for the CDR3 is TGCGCCAGCAGCTCCACGATTACGCCGGGACAGGGAGCAGATACGCAGTATTTT. Variable domain in full (rest from reference TRBV5-1 and TRBJ2-3): KAGVTQTPRYLIKTRGQQVTLSCSPISGHRSVSWYQQTPGQGLQFLFEYFSETQRNKGNFPGRFSGRQFSNSRSEMNVSTLELGDSALYLCASSSTITPGQGADTQYFGPGTRLTVL.

This clonotype turned up a few times. The chain carries TRBV6-5 and TRBJ2-3; the D gene is possibly TRBD1 (6 bases). The CDR3 loop spans 14 amino acids. Germline V gene sequence: CDR1 MNHEY, CDR2 SVGAGI. The V end lost 5 bases, the J end lost 10 bases, and 19 bases lay between the germline ends. CDR3 residues: CASSTPERAGAQYF. Written as DNA, the CDR3 is TGTGCCAGCAGTACCCCTGAAAGGGCAGGGGCGCAGTATTTT.

The genes are TRBV3-1 and TRBJ2-1; tentatively, D is TRBD1 or TRBD2 (5 bases each). V dropped 0 bases and J dropped 8 bases, with 11 bases sitting between them. The CDR3 contains 14 residues. Germline V gene data show CDR1 as LGHDT and CDR2 as YNNKEL (reference sequence). CDR3 sequence reads: CASSQDSGRYEQFF. The CDR3 region has the DNA TGTGCCAGCAGCCAAGATTCGGGGCGATATGAGCAGTTCTTC.

The CDR3 is CASSQAGVRGYTF. The CDR3 DNA follows: TGTGCCAGCAGCCAAGCAGGAGTTCGGGGCTACACCTTC. The chain couples TRBV14 to TRBJ1-2, with D uncertain. V lost 1 base to trimming and J lost 8 bases, with 11 bases between them. In germline, CDR1 is SGHDN, CDR2 FVKESK. This CDR3 spans 13 amino acids.

V usage is TRBV9 and J usage is TRBJ2-3, with D hard to call. Germline V gene lookup returns CDR1 SGDLS and CDR2 YYNGEE. The CDR3 is 15 amino acids. Trimming pared 0 bases from V and 2 bases from J, leaving 10 bases between. CDR3: CASSVDHRNTDTQYF. Written as DNA, the CDR3 is TGTGCCAGCAGCGTAGACCATCGAAACACAGATACGCAGTATTTT.

In its sample, this clonotype was seen a few times. J is TRBJ1-1 and V is TRBV6-5; 9 bases line up with TRBD1. Germline trimming cut 2 bases from V and 0 bases from J; bases unmatched to any gene: 1. The CDR3 consists of 15 residues. The germline gives CDR1 MNHEY, CDR2 SVGAGI. DNA of the CDR3: TGTGCCAGCAGTTACAGGACAGGGGTGAACACTGAAGCTTTCTTT. Translating gives CASSYRTGVNTEAFF.

This clonotype was observed a single time. Likely a read error: the CDR3 ends without its conserved phenylalanine or tryptophan. V gene TRBV5-5 combines with J gene TRBJ2-7; D is unclear. CDR1 is SGHKS and CDR2 is YYEKEE in the germline V gene (reference sequence). Trimming removed 4 bases from V and 2 bases from J, with 13 bases in between. This CDR3 is built from 14 residues. In nucleotides, the CDR3 is TGTGCCAGCAGCATAAACAGTTCGCCCTACGAGCAGTACATC. Its protein is CASSINSSPYEQYI.

The rearrangement uses TRBV7-3 and TRBJ2-3; 7 bases are a match to TRBD2. Germline V gives CDR1 SGHTA, CDR2 FQGTGA. J gave up 2 bases and V 1 base, and 6 bases lay outside the gene matches. The CDR3 length is 16 residues. Here the CDR3 reads CASSLIPSGATDTQYF. The CDR3 DNA sequence: TGTGCCAGCAGCTTAATCCCTAGCGGTGCCACAGATACGCAGTATTTT.

CDR3 DNA sequence: TGTGCCAGCAGTCTAGGGGATAGCGGGAGGCCACTACTCTACGAGCAGTACTTC. This translates into CASSLGDSGRPLLYEQYF. This sequence joins TRBV27 and TRBJ2-7, with 10 bases identical to TRBD2. The germline CDR1 and CDR2 sequences are MNHEY and SMNVEV (reference sequence). J was trimmed by 3 bases and V by 5 bases; bases with no gene match: 16. The CDR3 is 18 amino acids.

This rearrangement joins TRBV5-8 to TRBJ2-5, with D perhaps matching TRBD2 (6 bases). Germline V gene lookup returns CDR1 SGHTS and CDR2 YDEGEE. The CDR3 is 16 amino acids. Trimming shortened V by 0 bases and J by 11 bases, and 23 bases separated the two germline ends. In nucleotides, the CDR3 is TGTGCCAGCAGCTTGGATGCGACTAGTTCGAGCCGCGGGCAGTACTTC. Translated: CASSLDATSSSRGQYF.

The chain recombines TRBV5-5 with TRBJ2-7; 7 nucleotides line up with TRBD1. Trimming cost V 0 bases and J 2 bases; bases outside gene matches: 8. This CDR3 comprises 16 residues. CDR1 is SGHKS, CDR2 YYEKEE, per germline (reference sequence). CDR3 residues: CASSLGLRDSAYEQYF. CDR3 DNA sequence: TGTGCCAGCAGCTTGGGGCTACGGGACAGCGCCTACGAGCAGTACTTC.

This clonotype was seen a single time. The chain is built from TRBV28 and TRBJ1-1; the match to TRBD1 covers 8 bases. The V gene's germline CDR1 is MDHEN and CDR2 SYDVKM. The CDR3 covers 15 residues. J gave up 1 base and V 7 bases, and 8 bases lay outside the gene matches. CDR3 sequence (DNA): TGTGCCAGCAACTCCGGGGGGACAGGGAACACTGAAGCTTTCTTT. This encodes CASNSGGTGNTEAFF.

This clonotype was detected only once. CDR3 in amino acids: CASTVWGGSNTGELFF. The CDR3 DNA follows: TGTGCCAGCACTGTGTGGGGGGGTAGTAACACCGGGGAGCTGTTTTTT. The rearrangement links TRBV12-3 or TRBV12-4 to TRBJ2-2; 7 bases are a match to TRBD2. V was pared by 7 bases and J by 2 bases, with 10 bases of the junction left unmatched. This CDR3 is built from 16 residues.

This chain joins TRBV28 and TRBJ2-4; weak D call: TRBD2 (6 bases). The better agreement between TRBJ2-7 and the DNA end casts doubt on the J call. This CDR3 has 13 amino acids. Germline V lookup: CDR1 MDHEN, CDR2 SYDVKM. The CDR3 loop is CASRSPGAYEQYF. The CDR3 coding sequence is TGTGCCAGCAGGAGTCCGGGGGCCTACGAGCAGTACTTC.